Listed here are 21 T cell receptor beta chains from one sample, sequenced in a study of T cell repertoires in cytomegalovirus infection. TCRdb re-called the reads with MiXCR, one entry per CDR3 protein. The sample holds a few hundred thousand distinct CDR3 sequences, approximately 17% seen once. Sequencing was done on a sample of CD8+ T cells from PBMCs. These receptors were obtained from a human donor in good health (CMV status not recorded). Some clones in this sample may be carry-over from other donors' samples.

This clonotype has more than one count but fewer than ten. This chain uses TRBV5-1 with TRBJ1-1; D unclear. This CDR3 is 13 amino acids long. Germline CDR1 SGHRS, CDR2 YFSETQ. Trimming stripped 1 base from V and 4 bases from J, with 8 bases between. CDR3 DNA sequence: TGCGCCAGCAGCTTGTACGAGGGCACTGAAGCTTTCTTT. Its protein product is CASSLYEGTEAFF.

This clonotype was counted at least ten times. The genes are TRBV6-5 and TRBJ1-1; TRBD1 is a possible D gene (5 bases). Germline V gene data show CDR1 as MNHEY and CDR2 as SVGAGI. The V end was cut by 0 bases, the J end by 8 bases, with 7 bases between. This CDR3 is built from 12 residues. CDR3 in amino acids: CASSYSGEEAFF. Here the CDR3 DNA reads TGTGCCAGCAGTTACTCGGGGGAGGAAGCTTTCTTT.

Many counts were recorded for this clonotype. The CDR3: CASSSSTTRYSNQPQHF. The CDR3 DNA follows: TGTGCCAGCAGCTCTTCAACAACTCGATATAGCAATCAGCCCCAGCATTTT. The chain employs TRBV7-2 and TRBJ1-5; D remains unclear. This CDR3 has 17 amino acids. Deletions cut 4 bases from V and 0 bases from J, with 16 bases between. In germline, CDR1 is SGHTA, CDR2 FQGNSA.

This clonotype was observed at least ten times. This sequence joins TRBV7-2 and TRBJ1-2; the D gene is possibly TRBD1 (5 bases). Trimming shortened V by 10 bases and J by 3 bases, and 15 bases separated the two germline ends. The CDR3 contains 13 residues. From germline, CDR1 is SGHTA and CDR2 FQGNSA. DNA for the CDR3: TGTGCCACCTTAAGGGGTGACTACTATGGCTACACCTTC. Translating gives CATLRGDYYGYTF.

This clonotype turned up a few times. The chain joins TRBV20-1 to TRBJ2-3; the match to TRBD2 covers 15 bases. Germline assignment: CDR1 DFQATT and CDR2 SNEGSKA (reference sequence). This CDR3 has 16 residues. CDR3 in amino acids: CRGLAGGLGWSDTQYF. In DNA, the CDR3 is TGCAGGGGACTAGCGGGGGGCCTAGGGTGGTCGGATACGCAGTATTTT.

This clonotype has only a few counts. J is TRBJ1-1 and V is TRBV6-2 or TRBV6-3; D is ambiguous. V dropped 8 bases and J dropped 0 bases, with 13 bases sitting between them. Germline CDR1 and CDR2: MNHEY and SVGEGT. This CDR3 spans 14 amino acids. The CDR3 loop reads CASRPGFMNTEAFF. In DNA form, the CDR3 reads TGTGCCAGCCGCCCGGGGTTCATGAACACTGAAGCTTTCTTT.

The V call is TRBV3-1, the J call TRBJ2-5; D is unresolved. CDR1 LGHDT and CDR2 YNNKEL come from the germline V gene (reference sequence). With 5 bases removed from V and 4 bases from J, the gap between germline ends came to 17 bases. This CDR3 is built from 15 residues. CDR3 protein: CASSGRARESETQYF. The DNA for the CDR3 is TGTGCCAGCAGCGGTCGGGCCCGCGAGTCAGAGACCCAGTACTTC.

This clonotype was seen only a few times. The chain uses TRBV3-1 and TRBJ2-3; a weak D match, TRBD1 (6 bases). Trimming removed 0 bases from V and 1 base from J, with 11 bases in between. Germline-derived CDR1 and CDR2 are LGHDT and YNNKEL (reference sequence). The CDR3 runs 16 residues. In DNA form, the CDR3 reads TGTGCCAGCAGCCAAGATGGGACATCGGGCACAGATACGCAGTATTTT. Its translation: CASSQDGTSGTDTQYF.

This clonotype showed up many times. In nucleotides, the CDR3 is TGTGCCAGCAGCCACGACACCATGGGGTACAATGAGCAGTTCTTC. Translating gives CASSHDTMGYNEQFF. This chain uses TRBV11-1 with TRBJ2-1, with D hard to call. The ends were cut back, 5 bases at V and 4 bases at J, with 15 bases in the middle. The CDR3 runs 15 residues. Per germline, CDR1 SGHAT and CDR2 FQDESV (reference sequence).

The rearrangement joins TRBV7-2 to TRBJ1-5, with TRBD1 as a possible D gene (5 bases). This CDR3 comprises 14 residues. Trimming took off 2 bases at V and 8 bases at J, with 13 bases between the two ends. Germline V gene data show CDR1 as SGHTA and CDR2 as FQGNSA. The CDR3 region is CASSLKKGREPQHF. The CDR3 region has the DNA TGTGCCAGCAGCTTAAAAAAGGGGAGAGAGCCCCAGCATTTT.

The CDR3 nucleotides read TGTGCCAGCAGCTTGGTCTACCACGAGCAGTACTTC. Its protein product is CASSLVYHEQYF. The chain carries TRBV5-6 and TRBJ2-7; D not resolved. V gave up 0 bases and J gave up 5 bases, with 6 bases separating them. The CDR3 consists of 12 residues. Germline V gene sequence: CDR1 SGHDT, CDR2 YYEEEE.

This clonotype was counted only a few times. The chain employs TRBV28 and TRBJ1-2; D unclear. This CDR3 region has 12 residues. The V gene's germline CDR1 is MDHEN and CDR2 SYDVKM. Trimming removed 5 bases from V and 4 bases from J, with 8 bases in between. The CDR3 sequence is CASSLHLYGYTF. CDR3 coding DNA: TGTGCCAGCAGTCTCCACCTCTATGGCTACACCTTC.

This clonotype was detected ten times or more. V gene TRBV7-8 combines with J gene TRBJ2-3; D assignment may be TRBD1 or TRBD2 (5 bases each). This CDR3 region has 16 residues. V lost 5 bases to trimming and J lost 0 bases, with 15 bases between them. Germline-derived CDR1 and CDR2 are SGHVS and FQNEAQ. CDR3 loop: CASSPTEWGSTDTQYF. CDR3 coding DNA: TGTGCCAGCAGCCCAACGGAGTGGGGGAGCACAGATACGCAGTATTTT.

This clonotype was seen at least ten times. The CDR3 protein is CASSRSQGSYNEQFF. CDR3 bases: TGCGCCAGCAGCCGATCCCAGGGCTCCTACAATGAGCAGTTCTTC. This chain connects TRBV4-1 to TRBJ2-1, with a tentative D call TRBD1 (5 bases). The CDR3 length is 15 residues. Trimming cost V 4 bases and J 0 bases, with 10 bases left between them. CDR1 is MGHRA, CDR2 YSYEKL, per germline.

This clonotype was detected ten times or more. The chain is built from TRBV12-3 or TRBV12-4 and TRBJ1-1; TRBD1 agrees at 7 bases. V trimming: 4 bases; J trimming: 4 bases; junction bases outside the gene matches: 3. The CDR3 has 13 amino acids. The CDR3 loop is CASSWGTVTEAFF. For the CDR3, the DNA is TGTGCCAGCAGTTGGGGGACAGTCACTGAAGCTTTCTTT.

V is TRBV2 and J is TRBJ2-1; no firm D call. Trimming left V 4 bases short and J 5 bases short, with 9 bases between. This CDR3 has 13 residues. The germline V gene has CDR1 SNHLY and CDR2 FYNNEI. CDR3 residues: CASSASGHNEQFF. CDR3 DNA: TGTGCCAGCAGTGCTTCAGGACACAATGAGCAGTTCTTC.

Only a few counts were recorded for this clonotype. The chain has TRBV6-2 or TRBV6-3 and TRBJ1-2; D is undetermined. V gave up 0 bases and J gave up 0 bases, with 5 bases separating them. This CDR3 is 14 amino acids long. CDR1 and CDR2 from the germline V gene are MNHEY and SVGEGT. The CDR3 here is CASSYSSPNYGYTF. DNA of the CDR3: TGTGCCAGCAGTTACTCGAGCCCTAACTATGGCTACACCTTC.

This clonotype was seen many times. The chain uses TRBV7-2 and TRBJ1-6; no firm D call. Germline CDR1 reads SGHTA; CDR2 reads FQGNSA. This CDR3 spans 14 amino acids. Trimming left V 4 bases short and J 3 bases short, with 7 bases between. The DNA of the CDR3 is TGTGCCAGCAGCTGGGGAAGCTATAATTCACCCCTCCACTTT. Protein sequence: CASSWGSYNSPLHF.

The rearrangement joins TRBV6-2 or TRBV6-3 to TRBJ1-3; 7 bases are a match to TRBD1. Germline lookup yields CDR1 MNHEY and CDR2 SVGEGT. The CDR3 has 19 residues. V gave up 5 bases and J gave up 0 bases; unmatched junction bases: 16. The CDR3 nucleotides read TGTGCCAGCAGTCCGGATCCGGACAGGACGCTTACCTCTGGAAACACCATATATTTT. This translates into CASSPDPDRTLTSGNTIYF.

This clonotype was seen only a few times. The rearrangement uses TRBV11-3 and TRBJ2-5; no clear D. CDR3 length equals 13 residues. The V and J ends lost 2 bases and 2 bases respectively, with 6 bases between them. Per germline, CDR1 SGHNT and CDR2 YENEEA. The CDR3 nucleotides read TGTGCCAGCAGCTTAATCCATCAAGAGACCCAGTACTTC. Protein product: CASSLIHQETQYF.

The chain recombines TRBV6-2 or TRBV6-3 with TRBJ2-1, with D possibly being TRBD2 (5 bases). The CDR3 runs 15 residues. Germline assignment: CDR1 MNHEY and CDR2 SVGEGT. Trimming removed 0 bases from V and 6 bases from J, with 12 bases in between. The CDR3 nucleotides read TGTGCCAGCAGTTACTCACGTCGGAGGACCAATGAGCAGTTCTTC. It specifies CASSYSRRRTNEQFF.